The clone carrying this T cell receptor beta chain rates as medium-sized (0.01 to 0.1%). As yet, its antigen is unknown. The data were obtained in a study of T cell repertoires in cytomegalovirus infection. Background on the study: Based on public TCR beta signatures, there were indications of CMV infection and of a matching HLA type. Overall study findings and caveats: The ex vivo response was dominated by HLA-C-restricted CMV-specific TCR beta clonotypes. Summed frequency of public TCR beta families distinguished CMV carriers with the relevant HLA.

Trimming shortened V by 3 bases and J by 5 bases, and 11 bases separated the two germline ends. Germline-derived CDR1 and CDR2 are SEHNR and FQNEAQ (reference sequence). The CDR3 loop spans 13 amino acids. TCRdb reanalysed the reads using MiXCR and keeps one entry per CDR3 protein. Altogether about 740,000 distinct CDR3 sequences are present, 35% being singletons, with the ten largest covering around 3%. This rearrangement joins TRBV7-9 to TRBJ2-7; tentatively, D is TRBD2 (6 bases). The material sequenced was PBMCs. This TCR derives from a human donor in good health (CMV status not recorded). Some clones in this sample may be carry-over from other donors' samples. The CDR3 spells CASSFGTLNEQYF. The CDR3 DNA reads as TGTGCCAGCAGCTTCGGGACTCTCAACGAGCAGTACTTC.